Below, 15 T cell receptor beta chains from the same sample are listed, as sequenced in a study of OX40 agonist ivuxolimab in advanced cancers. TCRdb's copy holds only in-frame clones and misses some; the assay was immunoSEQ multiplex PCR. Of about 64,000 clones listed, about 88% were seen once; the top ten hold 0.67%. The material was CD4+ or CD8+ T cells sorted from blood, obtained in a trial of the OX40 agonist ivuxolimab. The receptor set was obtained from an adult with an advanced solid tumor such as melanoma, head and neck, liver or kidney cancer.

This chain connects TRBV6-5 to TRBJ2-2; D ambiguous. V was trimmed by 0 bases and J by 4 bases, leaving 6 bases between them. The CDR3 runs 14 residues. Germline CDR1 is MNHEY and CDR2 is SVGAGI. CDR3 DNA sequence: TGTGCCAGCAGTTACTCAGAAAGCACCGGGGAGCTGTTTTTT. It specifies CASSYSESTGELFF.

On this clone: The same CDR3 is also encoded by other DNA sequences in this sample. The rearrangement links TRBV9 to TRBJ2-3, with D unclear. Germline loops: CDR1 SGDLS, CDR2 YYNGEE. The V and J ends lost 0 bases and 5 bases respectively, with 13 bases between them. This CDR3 comprises 15 residues. The CDR3 nucleotides read TGTGCCAGCAGCGTAGGGGGTGGGTCGGGAGATACGCAGTATTTT. Translation gives CASSVGGGSGDTQYF.

The chain links TRBV13 to TRBJ2-2; possible D gene TRBD2, 5 bases. CDR1 PRHDT and CDR2 FYEKMQ come from the germline V gene (reference sequence). The CDR3 is made up of 15 amino acids. V lost 4 bases and J lost 5, with 14 bases in between. CDR3 in amino acids: CASSSSRAGTGELFF. The CDR3 DNA sequence: TGTGCCAGCAGCTCGTCGCGGGCGGGTACCGGGGAGCTGTTTTTT.

The gene calls are TRBV28 and TRBJ1-1; perhaps TRBD1 as D (6 bases). This CDR3 has 14 amino acids. V lost 3 bases, J lost 3 bases, and 11 bases lay in between. Germline V gene sequence: CDR1 MDHEN, CDR2 SYDVKM. The CDR3 sequence: CASSFLKGDTEAFF. Written as DNA, the CDR3 is TGTGCCAGCAGTTTTCTGAAGGGGGACACTGAAGCTTTCTTT. The whole variable domain, filled in from reference TRBV28 and TRBJ1-1, reads DVKVTQSSRYLVKRTGEKVFLECVQDMDHENMFWYRQDPGLGLRLIYFSYDVKMKEKGDIPEGYSVSREKKERFSLILESASTNQTSMYLCASSFLKGDTEAFFGQGTRLTVV.

V is TRBV15 and J is TRBJ2-1; 9 nucleotides match TRBD1. The CDR3 runs to 15 residues. CDR1 LNHNV and CDR2 YYDKDF come from the germline V gene (reference sequence). The V and J ends lost 3 bases and 7 bases, in that order; junction bases with no gene match: 7. The CDR3 region has the DNA TGTGCCACCAGCAGGGGACAGGGAGGGATTAATGAGCAGTTCTTC. It is translated as CATSRGQGGINEQFF.

In its sample, this clone was seen a few times. CDR3 in amino acids: CASSPTGVRGEKLFF. CDR3 bases: TGTGCCAGCAGCCCTACAGGGGTCAGGGGTGAAAAACTGTTTTTT. This chain joins TRBV7-6 and TRBJ1-4; TRBD1 matches at 7 bases. V was pared by 5 bases and J by 7 bases, with 10 bases of the junction left unmatched. Germline V CDR1 and CDR2: SGHVS, FNYEAQ. The CDR3 consists of 15 residues.

The gene calls are TRBV7-9 and TRBJ2-1; TRBD2 agrees at 14 bases. The length of the CDR3 is 14 residues. The germline CDR1 and CDR2 sequences are SEHNR and FQNEAQ (reference sequence). V gave up 4 bases and J gave up 8 bases; unmatched junction bases: 1. CDR3 amino acids: CASSWGLAGDEQFF. The CDR3 DNA reads TGTGCCAGCAGCTGGGGACTAGCGGGAGATGAGCAGTTCTTC.

The CDR3: CASSLPHAPAGTLSYEQYF. CDR3 sequence (DNA): TGTGCCAGCAGTCTCCCCCATGCCCCCGCCGGGACACTTTCCTACGAGCAGTACTTC. The gene calls are TRBV28 and TRBJ2-7, with a weak D call TRBD1 (6 bases). Deletions cut 5 bases from V and 1 base from J, with 27 bases between. Germline loops: CDR1 MDHEN, CDR2 SYDVKM. The CDR3 length is 19 residues.

The chain carries TRBV2 and TRBJ1-1, with TRBD1 matching 7 bases. The CDR3 contains 12 residues. The ends lost 8 bases at V and 7 bases at J; junction bases unmatched: 7. Germline V CDR1 and CDR2: SNHLY, FYNNEI. CDR3 amino acids: CASSSGGSEAFF. The DNA for the CDR3 is TGTGCCAGCTCATCAGGGGGAAGTGAAGCTTTCTTT.

The chain has TRBV2 and TRBJ1-2; a possible D gene is TRBD1 (6 bases). Trimming pared 6 bases from V and 5 bases from J, leaving 13 bases between. The CDR3 covers 13 residues. Germline CDR1 is SNHLY and CDR2 is FYNNEI. The CDR3 DNA reads as TGTGCCAGCAGCGCAGGGGTTGTTTATGGCTACACCTTC. This codes for CASSAGVVYGYTF.

Written as DNA, the CDR3 is TGTGCCAGCAGCTTGGTAGGAGAATTTGGGGGCTACACCTTC. Protein sequence: CASSLVGEFGGYTF. V gene TRBV5-4 combines with J gene TRBJ1-2, with unresolved D. Germline V gene lookup returns CDR1 SGHNT and CDR2 YYREEE (reference sequence). The CDR3 is 14 residues long. V was clipped by 0 bases and J by 8 bases, with 14 bases between them.

The CDR3 loop reads CASSPTTIYEQYF. The CDR3 nucleotides are TGTGCCAGCAGTCCGACTACAATCTACGAGCAGTACTTC. The genes are TRBV28 and TRBJ2-7; maybe TRBD2 (5 bases). There are 13 residues in the CDR3. Trimming removed 5 bases at V and 3 bases at J, with 11 bases between. Germline V lookup: CDR1 MDHEN, CDR2 SYDVKM.

The rearrangement uses TRBV28 and TRBJ1-2; D uncertain. V lost 3 bases, J lost 4 bases, and 12 bases lay in between. The CDR3 runs to 14 residues. Germline CDR1 reads MDHEN; CDR2 reads SYDVKM. In DNA form, the CDR3 reads TGTGCCAGCAGTTTTGGTGCCAGCGTCTATGGCTACACCTTC. Translating it yields CASSFGASVYGYTF.

The CDR3 spells CASSLSTGTLSYEQYF. The CDR3 bases are TGTGCCAGCAGTTTATCGACCGGGACTCTCTCCTACGAGCAGTACTTC. This rearrangement joins TRBV6-5 to TRBJ2-7, with D maybe TRBD2 (6 bases). Germline CDR1 is MNHEY and CDR2 is SVGAGI. Trimming took 4 bases from V and 0 from J, leaving 16 bases between them. The CDR3 is made up of 16 amino acids.

CDR3 region: CASSPTGSGTDTQYF. The CDR3 DNA is TGTGCCAGCAGTCCGACAGGGAGCGGCACAGATACGCAGTATTTT. V usage is TRBV6-4 and J usage is TRBJ2-3; the match to TRBD1 covers 7 bases. The CDR3 consists of 15 residues. Germline CDR1 and CDR2: MRHNA and SNTAGT. Germline trimming cut 5 bases from V and 1 base from J; bases unmatched to any gene: 6.